What follows are 20 T cell receptor beta chains derived from one specimen sequenced in a study of T-cell reconstitution after alpha-beta-depleted transplantation in children. For TCRbeta, the library was prepared with unique molecular identifiers. TCRdb passed the PCR reads through MiXCR, listing each CDR3 protein once. The sample records under 250,000 distinct CDR3 sequences, roughly a quarter being singletons. The material was PBMCs, mostly from graft donor cells, obtained 360 days after TCRalphabeta/CD19-depleted stem cell transplant. These receptors were taken from a female patient aged 2-9 years who had a stem cell transplant for congenital amegakaryocytic thrombocytopenia, so the T cells may come from the graft donor.

This clonotype was detected only a few times. This chain joins TRBV4-2 and TRBJ2-5; possible D gene TRBD1, 6 bases. The CDR3 extends over 14 amino acids. V lost 3 bases, J lost 1 base, and 9 bases lay in between. Germline loops: CDR1 LGHNA, CDR2 YNFKEQ. CDR3: CASSQGHLQETQYF. As DNA, the CDR3 is TGTGCCAGCAGCCAGGGACACCTCCAAGAGACCCAGTACTTC.

This clonotype was seen a handful of times. Since a much larger clone is just one base distant, this may be a read error. V gene TRBV5-8 combines with J gene TRBJ1-5; TRBD1 agrees at 7 bases. This CDR3 has 14 residues. Germline V gene sequence: CDR1 SGHTS, CDR2 YDEGEE. V shed 3 bases, J shed 0 bases, and the junction held 0 bases outside the gene matches. The CDR3 sequence: CASSYRGSNQPQHF. The CDR3 DNA follows: TGTGCCAGCAGCTACAGGGGTAGCAATCAGCCCCAGCATTTT.

The chain joins TRBV9 to TRBJ2-7; D is unresolved. V lost 5 bases and J 1 base, leaving 10 bases between the germline ends. The germline gives CDR1 SGDLS, CDR2 YYNGEE. The CDR3 length is 13 residues. The CDR3 region is CASSRVGSYEQYF. DNA of the CDR3: TGTGCCAGCAGTCGGGTTGGATCCTACGAGCAGTACTTC.

The chain couples TRBV28 to TRBJ1-2; D is possibly TRBD1 (5 bases). Trimming took off 7 bases at V and 1 base at J, with 10 bases between the two ends. CDR1 and CDR2 (germline): MDHEN, SYDVKM. There are 13 residues in the CDR3. The CDR3: CASTQGYNYGYTF. DNA for the CDR3: TGTGCCAGCACCCAGGGATATAACTATGGCTACACCTTC.

Many counts were recorded for this clonotype. The chain carries TRBV20-1 and TRBJ1-1; 7 bases align to TRBD1. Trimming at V came to 3 bases and at J to 5 bases, leaving 12 bases not matched to a gene. Germline loops: CDR1 DFQATT, CDR2 SNEGSKA (reference sequence). The CDR3 spans 15 residues. The CDR3 DNA follows: TGCAGTGCTAGGGGGGACAGCCTCGCGAGGACTGAAGCTTTCTTT. This sequence encodes CSARGDSLARTEAFF.

This clonotype was counted a few times. This CDR3 is CSAADPGGSSYNSPLHF. The CDR3 DNA sequence: TGCAGTGCTGCCGATCCGGGGGGGAGCTCCTATAATTCACCCCTCCACTTT. The chain uses TRBV20-1 and TRBJ1-6, with a tentative D call TRBD1 (5 bases). CDR1 DFQATT and CDR2 SNEGSKA come from the germline V gene (reference sequence). The CDR3 totals 17 residues. V lost 5 bases and J 0 bases, leaving 17 bases between the germline ends.

V is TRBV19 and J is TRBJ2-2; TRBD2 matches 12 bases. With V trimmed by 5 bases and J by 5 bases, 6 bases remained unmatched. Germline V lookup: CDR1 LNHDA, CDR2 SQIVND (reference sequence). The CDR3 is made up of 16 amino acids. The CDR3 region has the DNA TGTGCCAGTAGTGTGACCGGGACTAGCGGGACCGGGGAGCTGTTTTTT. This translates into CASSVTGTSGTGELFF.

This clonotype has just a few counts. V is TRBV20-1 and J is TRBJ1-1, with D unresolved. The V end was cut by 2 bases, the J end by 6 bases, with 10 bases between. The V gene's germline CDR1 is DFQATT and CDR2 SNEGSKA (reference sequence). CDR3 length equals 12 residues. The CDR3 is CSARRAFPEAFF. In DNA, the CDR3 is TGCAGTGCTAGAAGGGCGTTCCCTGAAGCTTTCTTT.

This clonotype was seen a handful of times. V is TRBV20-1 and J is TRBJ1-4; the D gene is possibly TRBD1 (6 bases). The CDR3 is made up of 14 amino acids. V lost 1 base to trimming and J lost 7 bases, with 13 bases between them. Germline CDR1 is DFQATT and CDR2 is SNEGSKA (reference sequence). CDR3 nucleotide sequence: TGCAGTGCTAGAGTTGCCAGGGGCCGTGAAAAACTGTTTTTT. Amino acid sequence: CSARVARGREKLFF.

This clonotype came up a few times. The chain recombines TRBV3-1 with TRBJ1-1; D perhaps matches TRBD1 (5 bases). CDR1 and CDR2 from the germline V gene are LGHDT and YNNKEL (reference sequence). V lost 5 bases to trimming and J lost 5 bases, with 21 bases between them. The CDR3 consists of 16 residues. The CDR3 region has the DNA TGTGCCAGCAGCTTGGGGGAGACCCTAAGTAGGACTGAAGCTTTCTTT. It is translated as CASSLGETLSRTEAFF.

This clonotype has a count of ten or more. J is TRBJ2-1 and V is TRBV20-1, with a possible D match to TRBD2 (6 bases). Trimming removed 0 bases at V and 3 bases at J, with 30 bases between. CDR3 length: 21 amino acids. Germline V lookup: CDR1 DFQATT, CDR2 SNEGSKA (reference sequence). The CDR3 is CSAREFGRGNQPRVNYNEQFF. CDR3 DNA: TGCAGTGCTAGAGAATTTGGGCGCGGGAATCAACCACGAGTGAACTACAATGAGCAGTTCTTC.

The V and J genes are TRBV5-1 and TRBJ1-2; 11 nucleotides match TRBD1. With V trimmed by 4 bases and J by 0 bases, 8 bases remained unmatched. Germline loops: CDR1 SGHRS, CDR2 YFSETQ. This CDR3 contains 17 residues. For the CDR3, the DNA is TGCGCCAGCAGCCCAGGACAGGGGGCGGGCACTAACTATGGCTACACCTTC. Translation gives CASSPGQGAGTNYGYTF.

CDR3 protein: CASSLALGNGQGEGYTF. Written as DNA, the CDR3 is TGCGCCAGCAGCTTGGCTCTGGGGAACGGACAGGGAGAAGGCTACACCTTC. The rearrangement uses TRBV5-1 and TRBJ1-2; 8 bases map to TRBD1. V dropped 0 bases and J dropped 8; count of bases not matched to a gene: 15. The CDR3 is 17 amino acids. Germline assignment: CDR1 SGHRS and CDR2 YFSETQ.

This clonotype was observed a few times. The chain is built from TRBV29-1 and TRBJ2-7, with TRBD1 matching 8 bases. After removal of 2 bases from V and 3 bases from J, the junction contained 6 bases not matched to a gene. The CDR3 contains 14 residues. Germline CDR1 is SQVTM and CDR2 is ANQGSEA. The CDR3 spells CSVELDRGCYEQYF. The CDR3 nucleotides read TGCAGCGTTGAACTTGACAGGGGTTGCTACGAGCAGTACTTC.

The chain carries TRBV7-9 and TRBJ2-7; the D call may be TRBD1 or TRBD2 (6 bases each). The germline gives CDR1 SEHNR, CDR2 FQNEAQ (reference sequence). V was shortened by 1 base and J by 2 bases, with 18 bases between the two germline ends. There are 17 residues in the CDR3. CDR3 sequence: CASSLGGNRRGTYEQYF. Here the CDR3 DNA reads TGTGCCAGCAGCTTAGGAGGAAACAGGAGGGGGACCTACGAGCAGTACTTC. Drawing the rest from reference TRBV7-9 and TRBJ2-7, the complete variable domain is DTGVSQNPRHKITKRGQNVTFRCDPISEHNRLYWYRQTLGQGPEFLTYFQNEAQLEKSRLLSDRFSAERPKGSFSTLEIQRTEQGDSAMYLCASSLGGNRRGTYEQYFGPGTRLTVT.

A few counts support this clonotype. The chain carries TRBV5-1 and TRBJ2-5; 10 bases agree with TRBD2. The CDR3 contains 15 residues. Unmatched junction bases numbered 7, after V lost 3 bases and J lost 5 bases. CDR1 is SGHRS and CDR2 is YFSETQ in the germline V gene. The CDR3 nucleotides read TGCGCCAGCAGCTACGGCACTAGCGGGGTTGAGACCCAGTACTTC. As protein: CASSYGTSGVETQYF. Filled out from reference TRBV5-1 and TRBJ2-5, the complete variable domain reads KAGVTQTPRYLIKTRGQQVTLSCSPISGHRSVSWYQQTPGQGLQFLFEYFSETQRNKGNFPGRFSGRQFSNSRSEMNVSTLELGDSALYLCASSYGTSGVETQYFGPGTRLLVL.

The V call is TRBV4-3, the J call TRBJ2-1, with 7 bases aligning to TRBD1. In germline, CDR1 is LGHNA, CDR2 YSLEER. This CDR3 is 16 amino acids long. The ends lost 0 bases at V and 0 bases at J; junction bases unmatched: 2. The chain's CDR3 is CASSQERQGSYNEQFF. CDR3 coding DNA: TGCGCCAGCAGCCAAGAGCGACAGGGCTCCTACAATGAGCAGTTCTTC.

This chain joins TRBV18 and TRBJ1-1, with no clear D. Germline loops: CDR1 KGHSH, CDR2 LQKENI. The ends were cut back, 3 bases at V and 5 bases at J, with 13 bases in the middle. The CDR3 has 14 amino acids. The CDR3 nucleotides read TGTGCCAGCTCACCCCAAAACGACTGGACTGAAGCTTTCTTT. Translating it yields CASSPQNDWTEAFF.

There are a few counts of this clonotype. The rearrangement joins TRBV20-1 to TRBJ2-1, with D possibly being TRBD1 or TRBD2 (5 bases each). The CDR3 has 15 amino acids. Trimming stripped 6 bases from V and 3 bases from J, with 18 bases between. The V gene's germline CDR1 is DFQATT and CDR2 SNEGSKA (reference sequence). This CDR3 reads CSAKSGAAIYNEQFF. Here the CDR3 DNA reads TGCAGTGCCAAATCCGGGGCAGCTATCTACAATGAGCAGTTCTTC.

A few counts support this clonotype. The J gene is TRBJ1-2, the V gene TRBV5-5; a possible D gene is TRBD1 (6 bases). This CDR3 spans 15 amino acids. Germline V gene data show CDR1 as SGHKS and CDR2 as YYEKEE (reference sequence). Trimming removed 4 bases at V and 8 bases at J, with 21 bases between. Here the CDR3 reads CASSRFGGLAGGYTF. The CDR3, as DNA: TGTGCCAGCAGCCGATTTGGGGGGCTAGCTGGGGGCTACACCTTC.